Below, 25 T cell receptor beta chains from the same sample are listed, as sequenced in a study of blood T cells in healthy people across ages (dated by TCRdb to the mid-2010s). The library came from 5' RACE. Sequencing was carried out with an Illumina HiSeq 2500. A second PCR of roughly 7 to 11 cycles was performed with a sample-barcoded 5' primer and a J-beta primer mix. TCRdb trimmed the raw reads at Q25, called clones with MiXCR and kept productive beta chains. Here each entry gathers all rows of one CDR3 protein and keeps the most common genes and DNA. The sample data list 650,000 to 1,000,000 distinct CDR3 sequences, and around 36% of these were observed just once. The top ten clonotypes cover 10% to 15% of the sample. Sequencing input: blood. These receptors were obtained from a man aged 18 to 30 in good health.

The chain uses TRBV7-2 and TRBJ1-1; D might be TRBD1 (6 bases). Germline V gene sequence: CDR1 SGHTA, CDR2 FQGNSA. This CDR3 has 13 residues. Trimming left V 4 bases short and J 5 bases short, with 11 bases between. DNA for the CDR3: TGTGCCAGCAGCTCCGACAGGCGGACTGAAGCTTTCTTT. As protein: CASSSDRRTEAFF.

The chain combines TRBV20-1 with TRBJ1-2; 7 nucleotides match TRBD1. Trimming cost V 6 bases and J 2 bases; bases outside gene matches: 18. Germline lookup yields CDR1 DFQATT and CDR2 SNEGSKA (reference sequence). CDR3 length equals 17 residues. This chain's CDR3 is CSAHAGKIQGSNYGYTF. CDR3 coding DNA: TGCAGTGCCCACGCTGGCAAAATACAGGGGTCAAACTATGGCTACACCTTC.

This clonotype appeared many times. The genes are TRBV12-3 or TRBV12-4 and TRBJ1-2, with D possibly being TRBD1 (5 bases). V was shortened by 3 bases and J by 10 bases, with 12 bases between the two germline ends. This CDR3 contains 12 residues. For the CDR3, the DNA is TGTGCCAGCAGTTTTTTGCAGGGAACCTACACCTTC. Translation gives CASSFLQGTYTF.

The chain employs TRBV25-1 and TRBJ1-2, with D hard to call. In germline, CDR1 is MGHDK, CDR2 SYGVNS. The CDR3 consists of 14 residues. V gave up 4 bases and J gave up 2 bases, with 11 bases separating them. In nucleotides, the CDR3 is TGTGCCAGCAGTGTTGGAACAGAGAACTATGGCTACACCTTC. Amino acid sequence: CASSVGTENYGYTF.

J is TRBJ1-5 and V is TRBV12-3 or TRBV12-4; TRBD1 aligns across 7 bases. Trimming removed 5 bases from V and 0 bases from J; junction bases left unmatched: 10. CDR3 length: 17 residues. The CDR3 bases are TGTGCCAGCAGTCGTAGCCGGGACAGCTATAGCAATCAGCCCCAGCATTTT. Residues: CASSRSRDSYSNQPQHF.

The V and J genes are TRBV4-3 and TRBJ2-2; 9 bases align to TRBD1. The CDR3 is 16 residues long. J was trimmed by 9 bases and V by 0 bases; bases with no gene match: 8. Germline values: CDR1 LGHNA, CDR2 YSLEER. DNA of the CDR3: TGCGCCAGCAGCCAAGATCTAGGGACAGGGATATGGGAGCTGTTTTTT. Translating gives CASSQDLGTGIWELFF.

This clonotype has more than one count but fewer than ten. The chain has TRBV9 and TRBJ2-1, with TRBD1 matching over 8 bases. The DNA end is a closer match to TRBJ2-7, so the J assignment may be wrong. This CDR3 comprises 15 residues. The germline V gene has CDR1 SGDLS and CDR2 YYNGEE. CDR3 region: CASSEGQGSYNEQYF. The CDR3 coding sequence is TGTGCCAGCAGCGAAGGACAGGGCTCCTACAATGAGCAGTACTTC.

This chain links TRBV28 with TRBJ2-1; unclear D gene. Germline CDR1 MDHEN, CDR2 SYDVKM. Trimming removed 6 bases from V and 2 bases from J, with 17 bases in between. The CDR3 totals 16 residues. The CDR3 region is CASSKPSAHPYNEQFF. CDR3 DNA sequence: TGTGCCAGCAGCAAACCGTCCGCCCACCCCTACAATGAGCAGTTCTTC.

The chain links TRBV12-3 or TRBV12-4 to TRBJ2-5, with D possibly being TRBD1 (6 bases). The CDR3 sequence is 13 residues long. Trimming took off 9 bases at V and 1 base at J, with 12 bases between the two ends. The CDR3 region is CASNQGFQETQYF. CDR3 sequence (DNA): TGTGCCAGTAACCAGGGGTTCCAAGAGACCCAGTACTTC.

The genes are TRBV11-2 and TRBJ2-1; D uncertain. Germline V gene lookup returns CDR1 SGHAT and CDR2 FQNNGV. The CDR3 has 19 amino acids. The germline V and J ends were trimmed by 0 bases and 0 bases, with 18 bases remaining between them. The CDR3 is CASSLERPVHRSSYNEQFF. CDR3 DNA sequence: TGTGCCAGCAGCTTAGAAAGGCCAGTTCATAGGAGCTCCTACAATGAGCAGTTCTTC.

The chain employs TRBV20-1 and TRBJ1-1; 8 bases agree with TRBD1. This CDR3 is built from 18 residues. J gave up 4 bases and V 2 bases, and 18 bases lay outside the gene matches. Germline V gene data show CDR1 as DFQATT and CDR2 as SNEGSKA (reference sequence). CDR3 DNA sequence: TGCAGTGCTAGACCGAGGGGCCTATCCAGGGGGCGAGGCACTGAAGCTTTCTTT. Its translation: CSARPRGLSRGRGTEAFF.

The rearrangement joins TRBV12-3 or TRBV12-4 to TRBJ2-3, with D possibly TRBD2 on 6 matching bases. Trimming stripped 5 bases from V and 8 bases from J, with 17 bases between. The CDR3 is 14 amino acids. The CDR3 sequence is CASSLGTCGRTQYF. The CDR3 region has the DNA TGTGCCAGCAGTCTCGGGACTTGTGGGCGTACGCAGTATTTT.

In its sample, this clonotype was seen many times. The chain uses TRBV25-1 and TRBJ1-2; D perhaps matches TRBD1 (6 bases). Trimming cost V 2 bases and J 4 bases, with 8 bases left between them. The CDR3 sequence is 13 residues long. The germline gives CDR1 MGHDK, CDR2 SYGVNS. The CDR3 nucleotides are TGTGCCAGCAGTGAAACAGGGACCTATGGCTACACCTTC. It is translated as CASSETGTYGYTF.

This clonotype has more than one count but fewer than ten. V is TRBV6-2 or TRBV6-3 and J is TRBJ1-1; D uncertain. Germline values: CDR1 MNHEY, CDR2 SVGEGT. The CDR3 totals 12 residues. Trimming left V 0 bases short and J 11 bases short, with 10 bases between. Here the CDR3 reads CASSYSGPVAFF. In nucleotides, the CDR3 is TGTGCCAGCAGTTACTCTGGACCGGTGGCTTTCTTT.

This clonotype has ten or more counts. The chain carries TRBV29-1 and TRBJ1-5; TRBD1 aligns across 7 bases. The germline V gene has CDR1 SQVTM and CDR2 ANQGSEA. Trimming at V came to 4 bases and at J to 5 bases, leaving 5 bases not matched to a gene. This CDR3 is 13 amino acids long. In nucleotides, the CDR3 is TGCAGCGTTGGGACAGGCGGGGATCAGCCCCAGCATTTT. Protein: CSVGTGGDQPQHF.

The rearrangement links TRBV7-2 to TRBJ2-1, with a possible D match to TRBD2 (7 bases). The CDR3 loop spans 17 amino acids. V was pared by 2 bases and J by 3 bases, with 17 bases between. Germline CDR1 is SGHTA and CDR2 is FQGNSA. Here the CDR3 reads CASSLYPSGGGYNEQFF. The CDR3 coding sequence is TGTGCCAGCAGCTTATACCCCTCGGGGGGCGGCTACAATGAGCAGTTCTTC.

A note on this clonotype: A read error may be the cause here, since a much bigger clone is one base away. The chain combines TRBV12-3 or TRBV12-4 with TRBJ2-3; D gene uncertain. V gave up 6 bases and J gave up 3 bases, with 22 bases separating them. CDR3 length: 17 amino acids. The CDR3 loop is CASSHTKFTSRTDTQYF. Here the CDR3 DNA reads TGTGCCAGCAGCCACACCAAATTCACGTCTAGAACAGATACGCAGTATTTT.

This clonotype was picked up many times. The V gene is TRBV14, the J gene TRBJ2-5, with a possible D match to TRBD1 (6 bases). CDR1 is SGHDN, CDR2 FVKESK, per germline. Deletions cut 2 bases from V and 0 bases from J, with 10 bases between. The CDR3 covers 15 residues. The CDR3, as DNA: TGTGCCAGCAGCCAATACCGGGACAACCAAGAGACCCAGTACTTC. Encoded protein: CASSQYRDNQETQYF.

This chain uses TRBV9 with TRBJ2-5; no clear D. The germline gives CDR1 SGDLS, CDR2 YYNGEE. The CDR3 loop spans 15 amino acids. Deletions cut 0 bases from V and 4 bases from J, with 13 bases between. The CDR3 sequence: CASSVGDGVGETQYF. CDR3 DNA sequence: TGTGCCAGCAGCGTAGGGGATGGAGTAGGAGAGACCCAGTACTTC.

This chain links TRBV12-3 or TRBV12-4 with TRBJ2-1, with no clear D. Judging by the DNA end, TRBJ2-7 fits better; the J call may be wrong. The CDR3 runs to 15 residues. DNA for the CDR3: TGTGCCAGCAGTTCATCGGAAAGCTCCTACAATGAGCAGTACTTC. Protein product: CASSSSESSYNEQYF.

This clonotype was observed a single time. In nucleotides, the CDR3 is TGCGCCAGCAGCCAAGACCCAGCGGGGGCGTACAATGGGCAGTACTTC. Its translation: CASSQDPAGAYNGQYF. J is TRBJ2-5 and V is TRBV4-3; 8 bases agree with TRBD2. After removal of 0 bases from V and 11 bases from J, the junction contained 14 bases not matched to a gene. Germline loops: CDR1 LGHNA, CDR2 YSLEER. The CDR3 is made up of 16 amino acids.

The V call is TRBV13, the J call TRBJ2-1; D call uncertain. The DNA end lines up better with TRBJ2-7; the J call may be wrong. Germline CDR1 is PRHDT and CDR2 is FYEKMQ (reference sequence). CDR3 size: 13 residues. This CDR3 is CASRLASYNEQYF. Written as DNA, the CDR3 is TGTGCCAGCCGACTCGCCTCCTACAATGAGCAGTACTTC.

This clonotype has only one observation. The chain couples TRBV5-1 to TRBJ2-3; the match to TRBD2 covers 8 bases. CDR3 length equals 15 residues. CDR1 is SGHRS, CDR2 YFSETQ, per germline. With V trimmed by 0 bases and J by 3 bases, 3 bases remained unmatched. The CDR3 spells CASSLGLAMTDTQYF. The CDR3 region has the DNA TGCGCCAGCAGCTTGGGACTAGCGATGACAGATACGCAGTATTTT.

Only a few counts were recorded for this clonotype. The CDR3, as DNA: TGCAGTGCCCCCGAGCGGGGGGGGCAAGAGACCCAGTACTTC. This translates into CSAPERGGQETQYF. The V call is TRBV20-1, the J call TRBJ2-5, with 10 bases aligning to TRBD2. The germline gives CDR1 DFQATT, CDR2 SNEGSKA (reference sequence). The CDR3 totals 14 residues. The trim removed 6 bases at V and 2 bases at J, leaving 6 bases unmatched.

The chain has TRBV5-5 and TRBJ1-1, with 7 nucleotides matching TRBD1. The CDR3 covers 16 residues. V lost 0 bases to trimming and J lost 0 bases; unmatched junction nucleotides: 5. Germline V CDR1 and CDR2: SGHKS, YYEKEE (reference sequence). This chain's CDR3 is CASSLDRGLMNTEAFF. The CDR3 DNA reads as TGTGCCAGCAGCTTGGACAGGGGCCTTATGAACACTGAAGCTTTCTTT.